Listed here is a single T cell receptor beta chain. In the original processing: Nucleated cell counts were estimated from reference gene primer amplification. Sequenced by immunoSEQ multiplex PCR; TCRdb stores in-frame clones only, minus some. D and trimming were read from the DNA, whereas the V and J calls and clone size are those reported in that table. Of roughly 150,000 clones detected, about 80% appear once; the ten largest clones hold 0.5% to 0.65%. This sample was taken from a study of blood T cell repertoires in COVID-19. The overall study: From the United States, Italy and Spain came samples of acute and convalescent COVID-19. From T cells, B-cell-depleted T cells, or PBMCs came the material, which was cDNA or gDNA.

V lost 5 bases and J lost 6, with 10 bases in between. CDR3 length: 13 amino acids. Looked up from germline, CDR1 is LGHNT and CDR2 is FRNRAP. Sequencing input: peripheral blood. The chain has TRBV12-5 and TRBJ2-2, with D hard to call. The receptor was derived from a man aged 55-75 years with acute or convalescent COVID-19. The CDR3 region has the DNA TGTGCTAGTGGTCCCCCCCGGTCCGGGGAGCTGTTTTTT. It yields the protein CASGPPRSGELFF.